This TCR beta chain is from a study of blood T cells in healthy people across ages. Sample-barcoded 5' priming and a J-beta primer mix drove a second PCR of about 6 to 11 cycles. TCRdb re-called the 5' RACE reads with MiXCR, one entry per CDR3 protein. Of 2 million or so distinct CDR3 sequences listed, less than 50% are singletons. V was clipped by 7 bases and J by 6 bases, with 16 bases between them. In germline, CDR1 is SGDLS, CDR2 YYNGEE. The CDR3 spans 13 residues. Concerning this clonotype itself: What it recognizes is unknown.

Study observations and caveats: With age, beta diversity per million T cells declined roughly linearly, significantly by roughly 40.

V gene TRBV9 combines with J gene TRBJ1-2; D gene ambiguous. Sequencing was carried out using blood. The TCR was taken from a middle-aged woman in good health. The chain's CDR3 is CASGAGALDGYTF. In nucleotides, the CDR3 is TGTGCCAGCGGCGCGGGAGCCCTGGATGGCTACACCTTC.